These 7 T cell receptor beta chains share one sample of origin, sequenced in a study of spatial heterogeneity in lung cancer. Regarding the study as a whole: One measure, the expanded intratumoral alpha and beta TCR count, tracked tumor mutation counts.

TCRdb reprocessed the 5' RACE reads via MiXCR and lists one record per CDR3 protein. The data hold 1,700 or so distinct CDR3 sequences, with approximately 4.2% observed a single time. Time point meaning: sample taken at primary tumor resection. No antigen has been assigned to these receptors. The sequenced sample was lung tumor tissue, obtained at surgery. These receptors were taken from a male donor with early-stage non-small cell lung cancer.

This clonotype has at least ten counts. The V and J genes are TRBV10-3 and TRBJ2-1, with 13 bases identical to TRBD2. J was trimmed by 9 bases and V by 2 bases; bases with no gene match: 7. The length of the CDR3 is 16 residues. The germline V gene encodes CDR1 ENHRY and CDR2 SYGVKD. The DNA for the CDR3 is TGTGCCATCAGTGAGCCTACTAGCGGGGGGGCCCCTGAGCAGTTCTTC. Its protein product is CAISEPTSGGAPEQFF.

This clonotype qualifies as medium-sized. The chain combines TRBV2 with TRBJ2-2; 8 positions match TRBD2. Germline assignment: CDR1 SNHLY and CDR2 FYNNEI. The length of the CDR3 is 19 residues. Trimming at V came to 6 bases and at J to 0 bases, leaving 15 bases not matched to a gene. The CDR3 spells CASRNQRSGSEANTGELFF. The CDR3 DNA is TGTGCCAGCAGGAACCAAAGGAGCGGGAGTGAGGCGAACACCGGGGAGCTGTTTTTT.

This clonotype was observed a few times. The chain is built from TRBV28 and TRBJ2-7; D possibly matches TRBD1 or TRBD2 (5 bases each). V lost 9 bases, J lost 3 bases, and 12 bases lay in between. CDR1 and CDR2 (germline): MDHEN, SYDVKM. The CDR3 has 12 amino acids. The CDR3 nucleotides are TGTGCCAGTACAAGAGGGGACTACGAGCAGTACTTC. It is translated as CASTRGDYEQYF. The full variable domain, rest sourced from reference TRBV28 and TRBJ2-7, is DVKVTQSSRYLVKRTGEKVFLECVQDMDHENMFWYRQDPGLGLRLIYFSYDVKMKEKGDIPEGYSVSREKKERFSLILESASTNQTSMYLCASTRGDYEQYFGPGTRLTVT.

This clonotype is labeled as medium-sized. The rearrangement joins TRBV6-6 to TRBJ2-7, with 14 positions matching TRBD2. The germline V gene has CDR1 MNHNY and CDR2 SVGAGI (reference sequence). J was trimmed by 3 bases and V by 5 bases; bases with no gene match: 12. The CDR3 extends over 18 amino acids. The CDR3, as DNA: TGTGCCAGCAGTCCGACTAGCGGGAGGGCCTCCTCTCGCTACGAGCAGTACTTC. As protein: CASSPTSGRASSRYEQYF.

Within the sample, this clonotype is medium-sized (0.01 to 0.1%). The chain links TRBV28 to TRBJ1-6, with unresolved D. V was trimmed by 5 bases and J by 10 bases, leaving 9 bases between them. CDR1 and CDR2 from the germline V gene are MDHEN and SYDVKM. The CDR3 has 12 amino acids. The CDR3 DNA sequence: TGTGCCAGCAGTGCTGTCCAGTCACCCCTCCACTTT. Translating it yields CASSAVQSPLHF.

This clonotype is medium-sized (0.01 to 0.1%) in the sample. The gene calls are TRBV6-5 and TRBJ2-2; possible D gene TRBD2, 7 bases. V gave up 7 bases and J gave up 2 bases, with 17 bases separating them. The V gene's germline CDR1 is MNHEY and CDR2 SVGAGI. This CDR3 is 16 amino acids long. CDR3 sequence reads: CASTALGGGNTGELFF. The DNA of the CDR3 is TGTGCCAGCACCGCCCTGGGGGGGGGCAACACCGGGGAGCTGTTTTTT.

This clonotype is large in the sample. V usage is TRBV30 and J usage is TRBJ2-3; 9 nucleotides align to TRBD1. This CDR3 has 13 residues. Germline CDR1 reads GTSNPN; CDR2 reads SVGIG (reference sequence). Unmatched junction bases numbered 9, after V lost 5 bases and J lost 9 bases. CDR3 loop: CAWGKGTGITQYF. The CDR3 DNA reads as TGTGCCTGGGGTAAAGGGACAGGGATCACGCAGTATTTT.